A selection of T cell receptor beta chains follows, all from one sample in a study of chemoradiotherapy in HPV16-positive cancers. Some clones are missing from TCRdb's copy, which holds only in-frame ones; the method was immunoSEQ multiplex PCR. This table holds roughly 13,000 clones, roughly 79% found once. The sample here was taken from a patient who underwent chemoradiotherapy. The receptors stem from a human donor with HPV-associated anogenital cancer. Each CDR3 is given without its conserved first and last residue. Fields, in order: J gene, V gene, CDR3 protein.

TRBJ1-2 TRBV7-6 ASSTTGFHGYT
TRBJ2-2 TRBV11-3 ASSLVGWGLTQTGELF
TRBJ1-5 TRBV19 ASSPTGTGSLQPQH
TRBJ2-1 TRBV5-4 ASTRTSGPINEQF
TRBJ1-2 TRBV9 ASSSTRQADGYT
TRBJ1-4 TRBV25-1 ASSDLGLGNEKLF
TRBJ2-1 TRBV2 ASRRGRVEQF
TRBJ2-7 TRBV14 ASSLKGGGYEQY
TRBJ2-1 TRBV10-1 ASSESIASSSDEQF
TRBJ1-1 TRBV6-6 ASTPGTEAF
TRBJ2-1 TRBV25-1 ASSESGSRDEQF
TRBJ2-5 TRBV6-1 ASSPGTGPQTQY
TRBJ2-7 TRBV7-6 ASSLVGGTDEQY
TRBJ2-7 TRBV11-3 ASSSPETGSYEQY
TRBJ1-4 TRBV11-3 ASSFWAGEKLF
TRBJ1-5 TRBV9 ASSVEGVANQPQH
TRBJ2-3 TRBV11-1 ASSSGQSSTDTQY
TRBJ2-7 TRBV19 ASSSTLGTASYEQY
TRBJ1-2 TRBV10-3 AIPTTNQYGYT
TRBJ1-2 TRBV11-2 ASSSMTGVNYGYT
TRBJ2-1 TRBV10-3 AIRGAGGNEQF
TRBJ2-7 TRBV6-1 ASTPTRGSDEQY
TRBJ1-1 TRBV6-6 ASSPPVRGTEAF
TRBJ1-2 TRBV9 ASSVGQTSGYGYT
TRBJ1-1 TRBV19 ASSINGLTEAF
TRBJ1-6 TRBV6-5 ASSYDGQVGSPLH
TRBJ1-4 TRBV7-6 ASSLPGGDRKLF
TRBJ2-2 TRBV15 ATSREVTGELF
TRBJ2-2 TRBV6-1 ASRSGTPTGELF
TRBJ2-1 TRBV6-6 ASSYSSSREQF
TRBJ2-3 TRBV7-3 ASSLSQHTDTQY
TRBJ2-7 TRBV5-1 ASSRLAEGYEQY
TRBJ1-1 TRBV5-4 ASSFPNDSEAF
TRBJ2-2 TRBV6-1 ASSERVAGELF
TRBJ1-1 TRBV28 ASSKAGEAF
TRBJ1-4 TRBV5-1 ARRQGVQTTNEKLF
TRBJ1-5 TRBV15 ATSRGINQPQH
TRBJ1-5 TRBV15 ATSRDRSRGQPQH
TRBJ2-7 TRBV11-2 ASSPGYYEQY
TRBJ1-4 TRBV7-9 ASSVRGEEKLF
TRBJ2-1 TRBV5-1 ASSPLAGGDNEQF
TRBJ1-5 TRBV7-9 ASSPGGHSNQPQH
TRBJ2-3 TRBV5-6 ASSFTDTQY
TRBJ1-1 TRBV7-9 ASSPGGGQRNTEAF
TRBJ1-2 TRBV5-3 ARSLMNRWDGYT
TRBJ2-3 TRBV13 ASSWELSPDTQY
TRBJ2-1 TRBV7-9 ASQLSYNEQF
TRBJ2-6 TRBV30 AWSVLWGAPGANVLT
TRBJ2-2 TRBV6-4 ASSDSRVDTGELF
TRBJ1-1 TRBV29-1 SENRATNTEAF
TRBJ1-2 TRBV6-5 ASSYASRSLGGYT
TRBJ1-1 TRBV19 ASSFQKNTEAF
TRBJ1-5 TRBV19 ASSIVGKSNQPQH
TRBJ1-2 TRBV7-8 ASSPGHLYT
TRBJ1-5 TRBV30 AWSLGPGGQPQH